This T cell receptor beta chain stems from a study of blood T cell repertoires in COVID-19. The wider study: Donors in the United States, Italy and Spain gave samples during acute or convalescent COVID-19. T cells, B-cell-depleted T cells, or PBMCs supplied cDNA or gDNA.

J was trimmed by 8 bases and V by 7 bases; bases with no gene match: 9. The V gene's germline CDR1 is SGHNT and CDR2 YYREEE (reference sequence). The CDR3 loop spans 13 amino acids. Original processing methods: Using reference gene primer amplification, nucleated cell counts were estimated. The method was immunoSEQ multiplex PCR; TCRdb's version includes in-frame clones alone and lacks a portion of them. The DNA was the basis for D and trimming; V, J and clone size are from that table. This sample yields 90,000 to 120,000 clones, of which about 89% are seen a single time; approximately 1.3% belongs to the top ten.

The specimen was peripheral blood. The TCR sequence derives from a woman in her twenties or thirties with acute or convalescent COVID-19. The genes are TRBV5-4 and TRBJ2-1, with 7 bases lining up with TRBD2. CDR3 loop: CASCSAGRDEQFF. The CDR3 region has the DNA TGTGCCAGCTGTTCAGCAGGGAGGGATGAGCAGTTCTTC. Filled out from reference TRBV5-4 and TRBJ2-1, the complete variable domain reads ETGVTQSPTHLIKTRGQQVTLRCSSQSGHNTVSWYQQALGQGPQFIFQYYREEENGRGNFPPRFSGLQFPNYSSELNVNALELDDSALYLCASCSAGRDEQFFGPGTRLTVL.